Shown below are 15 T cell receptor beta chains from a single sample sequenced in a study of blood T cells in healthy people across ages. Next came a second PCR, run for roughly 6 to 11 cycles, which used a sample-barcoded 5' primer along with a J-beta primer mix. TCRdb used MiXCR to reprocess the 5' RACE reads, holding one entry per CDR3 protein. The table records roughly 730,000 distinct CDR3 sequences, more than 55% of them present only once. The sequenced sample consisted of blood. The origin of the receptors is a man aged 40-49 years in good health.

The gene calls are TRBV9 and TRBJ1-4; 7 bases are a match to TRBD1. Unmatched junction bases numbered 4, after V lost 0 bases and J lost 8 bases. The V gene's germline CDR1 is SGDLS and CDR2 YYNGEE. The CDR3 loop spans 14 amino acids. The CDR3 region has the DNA TGTGCCAGCAGCGTAGACAGGGGTGGAGAAAAACTGTTTTTT. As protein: CASSVDRGGEKLFF.

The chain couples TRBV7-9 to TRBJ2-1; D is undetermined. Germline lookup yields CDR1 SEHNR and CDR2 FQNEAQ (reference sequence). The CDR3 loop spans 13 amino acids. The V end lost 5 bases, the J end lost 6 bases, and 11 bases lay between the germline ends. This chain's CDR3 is CASSVSPSNEQFF. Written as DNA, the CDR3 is TGTGCCAGCAGCGTATCCCCTTCCAATGAGCAGTTCTTC.

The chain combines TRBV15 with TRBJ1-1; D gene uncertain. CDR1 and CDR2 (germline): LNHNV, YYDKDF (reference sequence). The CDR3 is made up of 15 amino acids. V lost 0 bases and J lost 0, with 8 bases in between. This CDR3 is CATSRDPAMNTEAFF. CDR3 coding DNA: TGTGCCACCAGCAGAGATCCAGCCATGAACACTGAAGCTTTCTTT.

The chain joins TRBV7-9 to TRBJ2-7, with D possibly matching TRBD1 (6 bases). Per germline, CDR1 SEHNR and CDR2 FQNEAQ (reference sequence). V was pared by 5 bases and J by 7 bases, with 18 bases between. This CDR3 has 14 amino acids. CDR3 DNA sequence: TGTGCCAGCAGCGGCGACAGGAATTTGAATGAGCAGTACTTC. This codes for CASSGDRNLNEQYF.

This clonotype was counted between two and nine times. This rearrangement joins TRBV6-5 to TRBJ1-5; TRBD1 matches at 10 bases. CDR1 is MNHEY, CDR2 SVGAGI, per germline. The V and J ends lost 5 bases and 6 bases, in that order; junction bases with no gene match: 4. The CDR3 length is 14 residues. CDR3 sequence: CASSGQGVSQPQHF. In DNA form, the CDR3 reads TGTGCCAGCAGTGGACAGGGGGTAAGTCAGCCCCAGCATTTT.

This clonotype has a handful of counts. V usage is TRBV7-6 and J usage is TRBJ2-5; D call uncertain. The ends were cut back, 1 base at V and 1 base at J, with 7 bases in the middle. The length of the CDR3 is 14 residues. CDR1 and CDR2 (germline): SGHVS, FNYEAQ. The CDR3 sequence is CASSLDNAQETQYF. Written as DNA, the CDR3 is TGTGCCAGCAGCTTAGACAACGCCCAAGAGACCCAGTACTTC.

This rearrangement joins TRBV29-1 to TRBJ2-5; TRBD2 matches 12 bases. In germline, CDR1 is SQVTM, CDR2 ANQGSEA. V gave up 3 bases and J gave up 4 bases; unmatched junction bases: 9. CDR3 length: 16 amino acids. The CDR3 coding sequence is TGCAGCGTTGATAACCTAGCGGGAGGGGAGCGAGAGACCCAGTACTTC. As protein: CSVDNLAGGERETQYF.

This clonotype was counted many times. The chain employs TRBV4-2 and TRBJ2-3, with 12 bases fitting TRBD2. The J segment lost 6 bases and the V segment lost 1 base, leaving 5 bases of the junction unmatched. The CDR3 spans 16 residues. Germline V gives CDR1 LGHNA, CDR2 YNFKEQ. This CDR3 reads CASSQATSGSSDTQYF. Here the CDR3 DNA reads TGTGCCAGCAGCCAAGCGACTAGCGGGAGTTCCGATACGCAGTATTTT.

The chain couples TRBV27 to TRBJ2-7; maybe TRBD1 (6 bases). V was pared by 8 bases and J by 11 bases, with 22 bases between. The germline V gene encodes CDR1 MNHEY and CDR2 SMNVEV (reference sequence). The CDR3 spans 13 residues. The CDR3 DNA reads TGTGCCAGCGCGACAGGTCCCGTGATGGTGGAGTACTTC. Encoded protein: CASATGPVMVEYF.

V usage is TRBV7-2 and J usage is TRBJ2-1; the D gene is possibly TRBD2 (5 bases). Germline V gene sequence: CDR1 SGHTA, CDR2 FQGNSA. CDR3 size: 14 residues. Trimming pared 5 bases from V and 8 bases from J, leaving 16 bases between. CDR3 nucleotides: TGTGCCAGCAGCCCACAGAGGGTTATAGATGAGCAGTTCTTC. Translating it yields CASSPQRVIDEQFF.

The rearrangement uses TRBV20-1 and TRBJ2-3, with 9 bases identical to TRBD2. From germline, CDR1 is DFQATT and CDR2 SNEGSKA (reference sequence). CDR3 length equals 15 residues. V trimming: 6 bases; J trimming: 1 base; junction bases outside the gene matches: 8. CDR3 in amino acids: CSAGRGGSRTDTQYF. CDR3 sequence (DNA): TGCAGTGCAGGGCGGGGGGGCTCTCGCACAGATACGCAGTATTTT.

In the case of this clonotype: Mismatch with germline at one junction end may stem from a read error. CDR3 region: CAGSFQPGASETQYF. DNA for the CDR3: TGTGCCGGCAGCTTTCAACCGGGGGCCTCTGAGACCCAGTACTTC. The V gene is TRBV9, the J gene TRBJ2-5; D may match TRBD1 or TRBD2 (6 bases each). The CDR3 length is 15 residues. Germline V gene lookup returns CDR1 SGDLS and CDR2 YYNGEE.

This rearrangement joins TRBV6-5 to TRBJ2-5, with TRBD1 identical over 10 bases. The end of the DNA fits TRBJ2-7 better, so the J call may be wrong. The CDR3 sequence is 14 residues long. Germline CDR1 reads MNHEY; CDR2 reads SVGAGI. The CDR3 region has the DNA TGTGCCAGCCGATCCGGGACAGGGGTCCACGAGCAGTACTTC. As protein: CASRSGTGVHEQYF.

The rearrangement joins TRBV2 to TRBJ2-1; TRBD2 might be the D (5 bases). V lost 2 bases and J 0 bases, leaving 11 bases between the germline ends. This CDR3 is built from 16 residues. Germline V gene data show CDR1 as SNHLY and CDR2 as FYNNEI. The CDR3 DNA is TGTGCCAGCAGTGAATCATCCCGGGGCTCCTACAATGAGCAGTTCTTC. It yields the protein CASSESSRGSYNEQFF.

The CDR3 sequence is CASSVGGLGGEQYF. The CDR3 DNA is TGTGCCAGCAGCGTAGGAGGCCTTGGGGGTGAGCAGTACTTC. The rearrangement links TRBV9 to TRBJ2-5, with D perhaps matching TRBD1 or TRBD2 (5 bases each). The CDR3 totals 14 residues. V was trimmed by 0 bases and J by 11 bases, leaving 17 bases between them. Germline V gene lookup returns CDR1 SGDLS and CDR2 YYNGEE. Supplemented by reference TRBV9 and TRBJ2-5, the full variable domain reads DSGVTQTPKHLITATGQRVTLRCSPRSGDLSVYWYQQSLDQGLQFLIQYYNGEERAKGNILERFSAQQFPDLHSELNLSSLELGDSALYFCASSVGGLGGEQYFGPGTRLLVL.